This paragraph reports one T cell receptor (beta chain). This clone was seen more than once but under ten times. The antigen it recognizes is unknown. No quality values exist for individual bases; no much larger clone is one base distant. The sample is drawn from a study of T cell responses to AZD1222 COVID-19 vaccine (dated by TCRdb to about 2021). About the full investigation: A total of 233 trial participants underwent TCR sequencing, of whom approximately 200 had received two doses of AZD1222 and about 25 had received two doses of the MenACWY control vaccine. Trial participants were enrolled into age subgroups of 18-55, 56-69 and 70-plus years, which contained about 150, 27 and 61 TCR-sequenced participants, respectively. Results the study describes overall, beyond this receptor: Participants were mostly white British, with more females than males. The authors suggested clonal diversity may have been underestimated. Because no day 14 peak-response samples were available, the repertoires could be characterized only after the peak T cell response. Epitopes outside the regions mutated in the B.1.351 and B.1.1.7 variants were reportedly recognized by nearly half of the unique spike-specific TCRs. The whole spike protein was spanned by vaccine-associated CD4 TCRs, and dominant responses were seen in regions 160-218 and 743-854. Spike-specific TCR breadth and depth rose significantly after two AZD1222 doses compared with day 0 and with MenACWY recipients. Only five or six AZD1222 recipients were SARS-CoV-2 seropositive at baseline, limiting conclusions about previously exposed vaccinees. In the small 56-69-year group, the increase in depth fell short of significance, most likely because of low power.

V ends up 2 bases short and J 1 base short, with an unmatched junction base count of 0. From the germline V gene, CDR1 is MRHNA and CDR2 is SNTAGT. The CDR3 covers 14 residues, taking in both the cysteine and the phenylalanine. The retained sequence is limited to the CDR3, 42 bases, with the frame set at the first base. The CDR3 regions of human TCRbeta chains were subjected to immunosequencing. Per the authors' processing: TCRs in the repertoires were compared against a reference library of SARS-CoV-2-specific TCRs that had been generated with the MIRA antigen-specificity platform. Breadth was defined as the fraction of unique TCRs that were SARS-CoV-2-associated, and depth was defined as the fraction of total T cells that were SARS-CoV-2-associated. Using the MIRA data, every spike-specific TCR was mapped to the spike region that the TCR reacted to and assigned to either a CD4 or a CD8 class. Log10-transformed breadth and depth values were compared by one-way ANOVA with Sidak's multiple comparisons tests. TCRdb retrieved this table from immuneACCESS and kept in-frame rearrangements only. Not all clones are present; in checked studies, unresolved V genes account for under half, and no reason is known for the remainder. For V, J and clone size, that table is used; D and trimming come from the DNA. The sample data list 150,000 to 200,000 clones, and under 95% of these were observed just once. The ten largest clones add up to 1% to 1.5% of the sample.

What the time point label conveys for this sample: about 28 days (+/-7) after the second vaccine dose. Because spike-specific TCR depth and breadth did not differ between the two schedules, AZD1222 recipients who got a second dose at roughly 4 weeks were pooled with those who got a second dose at roughly 12 weeks. The vaccinee samples were drawn from two UK trials, COV001 and COV002, one of which was a single-blind randomized controlled phase 2/3 trial testing AZD1222 (ChAdOx1 nCoV-19) in healthy adults. Trial participant PBMC samples were collected at day 0 and day 28 after the second dose for TCRbeta chain sequencing.

Recombination joined TRBV6-4 with TRBJ2-3; a stretch of 7 junction bases matches TRBD1. The receptor was isolated from an adult who received the AZD1222 COVID-19 vaccine. The material sequenced was peripheral blood, taken 28 days after the second AZD1222 dose. The DNA sequence is TGTGCCAGCAGTGACACAGGGGGCACAGATACGCAGTATTTT. The encoded protein is CASSDTGGTDTQYF.